This is a list of T cell receptor beta chains from one sample in a study of shared clonotypes between healthy human individuals. Generated by immunoSEQ multiplex PCR, the TCRdb table keeps only in-frame clones and is missing some. Among about 2.3 million clones listed, 93% were seen once. Sequencing used naive CD4+ T cells from PBMCs. The source is a man in his late teens or twenties in good health. Some clones in this sample may be carry-over from other donors' samples. Each CDR3 is given with its conserved first and last residue. The order of the fields is V gene, J gene, clone size, CDR3 length, D gene, CDR3 protein, CDR3 DNA. D genes are given only for firm matches. Only part of the rows carry a size: once, few, many, or a class if the clone is expanded.

V gene: TRBV9
J gene: TRBJ2-7
clone size: NA
CDR3 length: 17
D gene: NA
CDR3 protein: CASSLRCFGGRSYEQYF
CDR3 DNA: TGTGCCAGCAGCCTACGCTGCTTCGGAGGGAGGTCCTACGAGCAGTACTTC

V gene: TRBV19
J gene: TRBJ1-5
clone size: NA
CDR3 length: 14
D gene: TRBD1
CDR3 protein: CASRTTGSDQPQHF
CDR3 DNA: TGTGCCAGTAGAACGACAGGGAGCGATCAGCCCCAGCATTTT

V gene: TRBV28
J gene: TRBJ2-7
clone size: NA
CDR3 length: 13
D gene: TRBD1
CDR3 protein: CASTLGTAYEQYF
CDR3 DNA: TGTGCCAGCACCCTCGGGACAGCCTACGAGCAGTACTTC

V gene: TRBV6-5
J gene: TRBJ2-7
clone size: NA
CDR3 length: 16
D gene: TRBD1
CDR3 protein: CASSSGAGTGFHEQYF
CDR3 DNA: TGTGCCAGCAGTTCCGGGGCTGGGACAGGGTTCCACGAGCAGTACTTC

V gene: TRBV21-1
J gene: TRBJ2-4
clone size: once
CDR3 length: 18
D gene: NA
CDR3 protein: CASSKQGRIPFLKTGQYF
CDR3 DNA: TGTGCCAGCAGCAAACAGGGACGGATTCCCTTCCTGAAAACCGGTCAGTACTTC

V gene: TRBV28
J gene: TRBJ1-5
clone size: NA
CDR3 length: 17
D gene: NA
CDR3 protein: CASTVKAGRKGNQPQHF
CDR3 DNA: TGTGCCAGCACCGTTAAGGCAGGTCGGAAGGGCAATCAGCCCCAGCATTTT

V gene: TRBV14
J gene: TRBJ1-2
clone size: NA
CDR3 length: 15
D gene: TRBD1
CDR3 protein: CASSQQDRGDYGYTF
CDR3 DNA: TGTGCCAGCAGCCAACAAGACAGGGGAGACTATGGCTACACCTTC

V gene: TRBV5-4
J gene: TRBJ2-2
clone size: NA
CDR3 length: 16
D gene: TRBD2
CDR3 protein: CASSLGLAGNTGELFF
CDR3 DNA: TGTGCCAGCAGCTTAGGGCTAGCGGGGAACACCGGGGAGCTGTTTTTT

V gene: TRBV6-5
J gene: TRBJ2-4
clone size: NA
CDR3 length: 14
D gene: TRBD1
CDR3 protein: CASSTKNRGNIQYF
CDR3 DNA: TGTGCCAGCAGCACGAAAAACAGGGGAAACATTCAGTACTTC

V gene: TRBV27
J gene: TRBJ2-2
clone size: NA
CDR3 length: 16
D gene: NA
CDR3 protein: CAISKNRDRNTGELFF
CDR3 DNA: TGTGCCATTTCGAAAAACCGGGACCGGAACACCGGGGAGCTGTTTTTT

V gene: TRBV7-9
J gene: TRBJ2-7
clone size: NA
CDR3 length: 17
D gene: NA
CDR3 protein: CASSLPPTRQVTYEQYF
CDR3 DNA: TGTGCCAGCAGCTTACCCCCAACCCGACAGGTAACCTACGAGCAGTACTTC

V gene: TRBV29-1
J gene: TRBJ2-1
clone size: NA
CDR3 length: 15
D gene: TRBD2
CDR3 protein: CSVGPSLAAYNEQFF
CDR3 DNA: TGCAGCGTCGGTCCATCGCTAGCGGCCTACAATGAGCAGTTCTTC

V gene: TRBV6-6
J gene: TRBJ1-1
clone size: NA
CDR3 length: 13
D gene: NA
CDR3 protein: CASSYTGGSEAFF
CDR3 DNA: TGTGCCAGCAGTTACACCGGGGGATCTGAAGCTTTCTTT

V gene: TRBV5-1
J gene: TRBJ1-2
clone size: once
CDR3 length: 14
D gene: NA
CDR3 protein: CASSLDGQRYGYTF
CDR3 DNA: TGCGCCAGCAGCTTGGACGGACAGCGCTATGGCTACACCTTC

V gene: TRBV21-1
J gene: TRBJ2-1
clone size: NA
CDR3 length: 16
D gene: NA
CDR3 protein: CASSKGDGASYNEQFF
CDR3 DNA: TGTGCCAGCAGCAAAGGAGACGGGGCCTCCTACAATGAGCAGTTCTTC

V gene: TRBV27
J gene: TRBJ2-7
clone size: NA
CDR3 length: 14
D gene: NA
CDR3 protein: CASSSLGEHYEQYF
CDR3 DNA: TGTGCCAGCAGTTCTTTGGGGGAGCACTACGAGCAGTACTTC

V gene: TRBV28
J gene: TRBJ2-2
clone size: NA
CDR3 length: 17
D gene: TRBD1
CDR3 protein: CASTLPTGQGASGELFF
CDR3 DNA: TGTGCCAGCACCCTACCGACCGGGCAGGGGGCTTCCGGGGAGCTGTTTTTT

V gene: TRBV30
J gene: TRBJ1-4
clone size: NA
CDR3 length: 15
D gene: NA
CDR3 protein: CAWSDPGSTNEKLFF
CDR3 DNA: TGTGCCTGGAGTGACCCAGGGTCAACTAATGAAAAACTGTTTTTT

V gene: TRBV7-9
J gene: TRBJ1-5
clone size: NA
CDR3 length: 15
D gene: TRBD1
CDR3 protein: CASSLGGQPNQPQHF
CDR3 DNA: TGTGCCAGCAGCTTAGGGGGACAGCCCAATCAGCCCCAGCATTTT

V gene: TRBV6-1
J gene: TRBJ1-2
clone size: NA
CDR3 length: 16
D gene: NA
CDR3 protein: CASSVGTDPTNYGYTF
CDR3 DNA: TGTGCCAGCAGTGTAGGGACGGATCCTACTAACTATGGCTACACCTTC

V gene: TRBV28
J gene: TRBJ2-7
clone size: NA
CDR3 length: 14
D gene: NA
CDR3 protein: CASSSTESSYEQYF
CDR3 DNA: TGTGCCAGCAGTTCGACGGAAAGCTCCTACGAGCAGTACTTC

V gene: TRBV19
J gene: TRBJ1-2
clone size: NA
CDR3 length: 14
D gene: NA
CDR3 protein: CASSPRGANYGYTF
CDR3 DNA: TGTGCCAGTAGCCCCAGGGGCGCTAACTATGGCTACACCTTC

V gene: TRBV7-9
J gene: TRBJ2-5
clone size: NA
CDR3 length: 17
D gene: NA
CDR3 protein: CASSLVGGRQGRETQYF
CDR3 DNA: TGTGCCAGCAGCTTAGTGGGGGGACGACAGGGTCGGGAGACCCAGTACTTC

V gene: TRBV2
J gene: TRBJ2-1
clone size: NA
CDR3 length: 15
D gene: TRBD1
CDR3 protein: CASSGGTGGAGEQFF
CDR3 DNA: TGTGCCAGCAGTGGCGGGACAGGGGGCGCGGGTGAGCAGTTCTTC

V gene: TRBV7-2
J gene: TRBJ2-7
clone size: once
CDR3 length: 14
D gene: NA
CDR3 protein: CASSLTRGSYEQYF
CDR3 DNA: TGTGCCAGCAGCTTAACCCGGGGCTCCTACGAGCAGTACTTC

V gene: TRBV6-5
J gene: TRBJ1-2
clone size: NA
CDR3 length: 15
D gene: NA
CDR3 protein: CASSYSMTGAYGYTF
CDR3 DNA: TGTGCCAGCAGTTACTCGATGACGGGGGCCTATGGCTACACCTTC

V gene: TRBV4-2
J gene: TRBJ2-1
clone size: NA
CDR3 length: 19
D gene: NA
CDR3 protein: CASSQDPSTARGGYNEQFF
CDR3 DNA: TGTGCCAGCAGCCAAGATCCAAGTACGGCGAGAGGGGGCTACAATGAGCAGTTCTTC

V gene: TRBV18
J gene: TRBJ2-5
clone size: NA
CDR3 length: 15
D gene: TRBD1
CDR3 protein: CASSPLGGVQETQYF
CDR3 DNA: TGTGCCAGCTCACCACTAGGGGGCGTCCAAGAGACCCAGTACTTC

V gene: TRBV28
J gene: TRBJ2-4
clone size: NA
CDR3 length: 15
D gene: TRBD2
CDR3 protein: CASSNSGSVKNIQYF
CDR3 DNA: TGTGCCAGCAGCAATAGCGGGAGTGTCAAAAACATTCAGTACTTC

V gene: TRBV5-4
J gene: TRBJ2-7
clone size: NA
CDR3 length: 13
D gene: NA
CDR3 protein: CASSSPRGYEQYF
CDR3 DNA: TGTGCCAGCAGCTCGCCGCGGGGCTACGAGCAGTACTTC

V gene: TRBV6-6
J gene: TRBJ2-1
clone size: NA
CDR3 length: 16
D gene: TRBD2
CDR3 protein: CASSSPAGGPIYEQFF
CDR3 DNA: TGTGCCAGCAGTTCTCCAGCGGGAGGGCCCATCTATGAGCAGTTCTTC

V gene: TRBV6-1
J gene: TRBJ2-5
clone size: once
CDR3 length: 15
D gene: TRBD1
CDR3 protein: CASSDRQGWQETQYF
CDR3 DNA: TGTGCCAGCAGTGACCGACAGGGGTGGCAAGAGACCCAGTACTTC

V gene: TRBV27
J gene: TRBJ2-3
clone size: NA
CDR3 length: 13
D gene: NA
CDR3 protein: CASSLKRTDTQYF
CDR3 DNA: TGTGCCAGCAGTTTAAAACGCACAGATACGCAGTATTTT

V gene: TRBV29-1
J gene: TRBJ2-7
clone size: NA
CDR3 length: 13
D gene: NA
CDR3 protein: CSARRGVGSEQYF
CDR3 DNA: TGCAGCGCCAGGAGGGGGGTCGGAAGCGAGCAGTACTTC

V gene: TRBV10-3
J gene: TRBJ2-1
clone size: NA
CDR3 length: 14
D gene: TRBD2
CDR3 protein: CAISGGLGSPEQFF
CDR3 DNA: TGTGCCATCAGTGGGGGACTAGGATCCCCTGAGCAGTTCTTC

V gene: TRBV5-5
J gene: TRBJ2-7
clone size: NA
CDR3 length: 14
D gene: NA
CDR3 protein: CASCPEGSSYEQYF
CDR3 DNA: TGTGCCAGCTGCCCAGAGGGAAGCTCCTACGAGCAGTACTTC

V gene: TRBV28
J gene: TRBJ2-5
clone size: NA
CDR3 length: 20
D gene: TRBD2
CDR3 protein: CASMRFRLAGGGSSKETQYF
CDR3 DNA: TGTGCCAGCATGAGGTTTCGCCTAGCGGGAGGGGGGAGTTCAAAAGAGACCCAGTACTTC

V gene: TRBV29-1
J gene: TRBJ2-1
clone size: NA
CDR3 length: 13
D gene: NA
CDR3 protein: CSAARSSYNEQFF
CDR3 DNA: TGCAGCGCCGCGAGGAGCTCCTACAATGAGCAGTTCTTC

V gene: TRBV29-1
J gene: TRBJ2-7
clone size: NA
CDR3 length: 13
D gene: TRBD2
CDR3 protein: CSAGLARSYEQYF
CDR3 DNA: TGCAGCGCTGGACTAGCGAGGTCCTACGAGCAGTACTTC

V gene: TRBV29-1
J gene: TRBJ2-1
clone size: NA
CDR3 length: 15
D gene: NA
CDR3 protein: CSVPRGSGESNEQFF
CDR3 DNA: TGCAGCGTCCCTAGGGGTAGCGGAGAAAGCAATGAGCAGTTCTTC

V gene: TRBV9
J gene: TRBJ2-3
clone size: NA
CDR3 length: 14
D gene: TRBD2
CDR3 protein: CASSAGLYTDTQYF
CDR3 DNA: TGTGCCAGCAGCGCGGGACTATACACAGATACGCAGTATTTT

V gene: TRBV7-3
J gene: TRBJ2-5
clone size: NA
CDR3 length: 17
D gene: TRBD2
CDR3 protein: CASSLLSSGRAGETQYF
CDR3 DNA: TGTGCCAGCAGCTTACTTTCTAGCGGGAGGGCCGGGGAGACCCAGTACTTC

V gene: TRBV5-4
J gene: TRBJ1-2
clone size: NA
CDR3 length: 14
D gene: NA
CDR3 protein: CASSLVGASAGYTF
CDR3 DNA: TGTGCCAGCAGCTTGGTGGGGGCATCGGCGGGCTACACCTTC

V gene: TRBV6-1
J gene: TRBJ2-3
clone size: NA
CDR3 length: 15
D gene: TRBD1
CDR3 protein: CASRWDRVATDTQYF
CDR3 DNA: TGTGCCAGCCGATGGGACAGGGTGGCCACAGATACGCAGTATTTT

V gene: TRBV5-4
J gene: TRBJ2-1
clone size: NA
CDR3 length: 15
D gene: TRBD2
CDR3 protein: CASSSTSGTYNEQFF
CDR3 DNA: TGTGCCAGCAGCTCGACTAGCGGGACCTACAATGAGCAGTTCTTC

V gene: TRBV9
J gene: TRBJ2-5
clone size: NA
CDR3 length: 14
D gene: NA
CDR3 protein: CASGRSTVQETQYF
CDR3 DNA: TGTGCCAGCGGAAGGTCCACAGTACAAGAGACCCAGTACTTC

V gene: TRBV7-3
J gene: TRBJ2-3
clone size: once
CDR3 length: 13
D gene: NA
CDR3 protein: CASSVTSTDTQYF
CDR3 DNA: TGTGCCAGCAGCGTCACTAGCACAGATACGCAGTATTTT

V gene: TRBV7-8
J gene: TRBJ2-1
clone size: NA
CDR3 length: 16
D gene: TRBD2
CDR3 protein: CASSLGSGSSYNEQFF
CDR3 DNA: TGTGCCAGCAGCTTGGGAAGCGGGAGCTCCTACAATGAGCAGTTCTTC